The 15 T cell receptor beta chains reported below all come from one sample, sequenced in a study of beta chain features in type 1 diabetes. Findings of the study overall: Patients with Type 1 diabetes showed moderately but significantly shorter TCRB CDR3s in all four CD4+ subsets.

The sequenced template was cDNA made from the entire isolated RNA. The data were produced by immunoSEQ multiplex PCR, yet TCRdb's version contains in-frame clones alone and is incomplete. The table records 200,000 to 300,000 clones, roughly a tenth of them present only once. Their antigen targets remain unknown. The specimen sequenced was naive CD4+ T cells from blood. These receptors came from a man aged 25 to 45 with type 1 diabetes.

The chain is built from TRBV28 and TRBJ2-3; 10 bases are a match to TRBD1. J gave up 6 bases and V 5 bases, and 8 bases lay outside the gene matches. The CDR3 is made up of 15 amino acids. The germline V gene has CDR1 MDHEN and CDR2 SYDVKM. The CDR3: CASSRRDRGRDTQYF. The CDR3 nucleotides are TGTGCCAGCAGTCGCCGGGACAGGGGTCGCGATACGCAGTATTTT.

The chain is built from TRBV27 and TRBJ1-4, with D possibly being TRBD1 (5 bases). From germline, CDR1 is MNHEY and CDR2 SMNVEV (reference sequence). Trimming removed 5 bases at V and 8 bases at J, with 12 bases between. The CDR3 covers 13 residues. CDR3 in DNA: TGTGCCAGCAGTCGCGACCCAGGGGAAAAACTGTTTTTT. Encoded protein: CASSRDPGEKLFF. The entire variable domain, with the rest obtained from reference TRBV27 and TRBJ1-4, is as follows: EAQVTQNPRYLITVTGKKLTVTCSQNMNHEYMSWYRQDPGLGLRQIYYSMNVEVTDKGDVPEGYKVSRKEKRNFPLILESPSPNQTSLYFCASSRDPGEKLFFGSGTQLSVL.

This clone was seen only a few times. V and J are TRBV30 and TRBJ1-1; the D gene is possibly TRBD1 (5 bases). Per the germline V gene, CDR1 is GTSNPN and CDR2 is SVGIG (reference sequence). V lost 6 bases to trimming and J lost 1 base, with 9 bases between them. This CDR3 has 12 amino acids. The CDR3 is CACYRTNTEAFF. In nucleotides, the CDR3 is TGTGCCTGCTACAGGACGAACACTGAAGCTTTCTTT.

This clone was counted only a few times. The V and J genes are TRBV7-8 and TRBJ1-5; D remains ambiguous. Per germline, CDR1 SGHVS and CDR2 FQNEAQ. CDR3 length equals 17 residues. Trimming removed 5 bases from V and 2 bases from J, with 19 bases in between. The CDR3 bases are TGTGCCAGCAGCGCCCGAATAGAAGTGAGGGGCAATCAGCCCCAGCATTTT. The encoded protein is CASSARIEVRGNQPQHF.

There are a few counts of this clone. J is TRBJ1-2 and V is TRBV2, with a tentative D call TRBD1 (6 bases). V gave up 4 bases and J gave up 9 bases, with 18 bases separating them. This CDR3 is 14 amino acids long. The germline V gene has CDR1 SNHLY and CDR2 FYNNEI. The CDR3 nucleotides are TGTGCCAGCAGTGTACAGGGCACCCCCGGACGCTACACCTTC. It translates to CASSVQGTPGRYTF.

This clone showed up just a few times. The chain employs TRBV18 and TRBJ1-4; D not resolved. Germline values: CDR1 KGHSH, CDR2 LQKENI. The CDR3 has 13 amino acids. Trimming stripped 3 bases from V and 5 bases from J, with 7 bases between. The CDR3 region has the DNA TGTGCCAGCTCACCGGGCATAAATGAAAAACTGTTTTTT. Translated, it gives CASSPGINEKLFF.

This clone was detected only a few times. The V gene is TRBV7-3, the J gene TRBJ2-7; 8 bases are a match to TRBD2. CDR3 length: 15 residues. After removal of 3 bases from V and 2 bases from J, the junction contained 6 bases not matched to a gene. Germline V gives CDR1 SGHTA, CDR2 FQGTGA. The CDR3 is CASSFRSGGPYEQYF. The DNA of the CDR3 is TGTGCCAGCAGCTTTAGAAGCGGGGGCCCCTACGAGCAGTACTTC.

In its sample, this clone was seen a few times. The chain links TRBV5-4 to TRBJ2-6; TRBD1 agrees at 7 bases. The germline CDR1 and CDR2 sequences are SGHNT and YYREEE (reference sequence). The V gene end was trimmed by 8 bases and the J gene end by 0 bases; junction bases not matched to a gene: 11. This CDR3 has 17 residues. The CDR3 sequence is CASGTGQLLSGANVLTF. The CDR3 DNA reads as TGTGCCAGTGGAACGGGACAGCTACTCTCTGGGGCCAACGTCCTGACTTTC.

This clone was seen more than once but under ten times. The CDR3 here is CASSQGGDPVQPQHF. The DNA for the CDR3 is TGTGCCAGCAGCCAGGGGGGGGATCCTGTCCAGCCCCAGCATTTT. The rearrangement uses TRBV4-2 and TRBJ1-5, with a weak D call TRBD1 (5 bases). The CDR3 spans 15 residues. The germline gives CDR1 LGHNA, CDR2 YNFKEQ. V lost 3 bases, J lost 7 bases, and 16 bases lay in between.

The sample holds a few counts of this clone. The chain couples TRBV2 to TRBJ2-2; 8 positions match TRBD2. Germline V gene sequence: CDR1 SNHLY, CDR2 FYNNEI. This CDR3 has 15 amino acids. J gave up 5 bases and V 7 bases, and 9 bases lay outside the gene matches. The CDR3 sequence is CASKRGPARTGELFF. The CDR3 DNA reads as TGTGCCAGCAAGCGGGGGCCAGCAAGGACCGGGGAGCTGTTTTTT.

This clone was recorded a few times. This chain uses TRBV7-9 with TRBJ1-2, with a weak D call TRBD1 (6 bases). Trimming stripped 0 bases from V and 4 bases from J, with 12 bases between. The CDR3 covers 15 residues. Germline V lookup: CDR1 SEHNR, CDR2 FQNEAQ (reference sequence). This chain's CDR3 is CASSLASKGVYGYTF. The DNA of the CDR3 is TGTGCCAGCAGCTTAGCGTCGAAGGGGGTCTATGGCTACACCTTC. Drawing the rest from reference TRBV7-9 and TRBJ1-2, the complete variable domain is DTGVSQNPRHKITKRGQNVTFRCDPISEHNRLYWYRQTLGQGPEFLTYFQNEAQLEKSRLLSDRFSAERPKGSFSTLEIQRTEQGDSAMYLCASSLASKGVYGYTFGSGTRLTVV.

This clone was observed a few times. The chain employs TRBV7-9 and TRBJ1-6; D gene ambiguous. The CDR3 length is 15 residues. Germline V gives CDR1 SEHNR, CDR2 FQNEAQ (reference sequence). Between the trimmed V and J ends, which lost 2 bases and 10 bases, there was a span of 15 bases. CDR3 nucleotide sequence: TGTGCCAGCAGCTTAACCGGAGACTCCGGGTCACCCCTCCACTTT. Its translation is CASSLTGDSGSPLHF.

In this sample, this clone turned up a few times. This chain joins TRBV5-1 and TRBJ2-5, with a weak D call TRBD1 (6 bases). V was cut by 4 bases and J by 4 bases, with 8 bases left in between. CDR3 length: 12 amino acids. Germline-derived CDR1 and CDR2 are SGHRS and YFSETQ. The CDR3 protein is CASSRDIETQYF. The CDR3 DNA reads TGCGCCAGCAGCAGGGACATAGAGACCCAGTACTTC.

A few counts support this clone. The J gene is TRBJ1-2, the V gene TRBV23-1; TRBD1 matches 7 bases. TRBV23-1 is sorted into the ORF group, with uncertain function. V lost 8 bases and J lost 4; bases outside the gene matches: 13. This CDR3 has 15 residues. DNA of the CDR3: TGCGCCAGCGGGGGCTTACAGGGGCCGTTCTATGGCTACACCTTC. It yields the protein CASGGLQGPFYGYTF.

CDR3 region: CASRAGSRNGQFF. The CDR3 DNA sequence: TGTGCCAGCAGGGCAGGTTCTCGAAACGGGCAGTTCTTC. This chain uses TRBV6-6 with TRBJ2-1; D call uncertain. The germline V gene has CDR1 MNHNY and CDR2 SVGAGI (reference sequence). Deletions cut 6 bases from V and 12 bases from J, with 18 bases between. The CDR3 has 13 amino acids.